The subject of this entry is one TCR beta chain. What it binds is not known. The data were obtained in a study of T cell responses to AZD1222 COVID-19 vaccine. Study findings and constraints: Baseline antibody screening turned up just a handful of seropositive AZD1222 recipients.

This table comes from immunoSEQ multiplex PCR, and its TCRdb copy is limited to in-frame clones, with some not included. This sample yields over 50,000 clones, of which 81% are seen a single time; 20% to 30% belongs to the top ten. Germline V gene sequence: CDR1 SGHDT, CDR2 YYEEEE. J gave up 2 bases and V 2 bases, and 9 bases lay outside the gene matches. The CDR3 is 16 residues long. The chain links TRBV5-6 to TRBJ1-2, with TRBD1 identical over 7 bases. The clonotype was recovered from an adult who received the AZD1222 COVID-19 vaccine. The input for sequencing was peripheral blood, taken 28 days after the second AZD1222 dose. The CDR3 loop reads CASSFFSTGKNYGYTF. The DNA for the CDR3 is TGTGCCAGCAGCTTTTTCTCGACAGGGAAGAACTATGGCTACACCTTC.